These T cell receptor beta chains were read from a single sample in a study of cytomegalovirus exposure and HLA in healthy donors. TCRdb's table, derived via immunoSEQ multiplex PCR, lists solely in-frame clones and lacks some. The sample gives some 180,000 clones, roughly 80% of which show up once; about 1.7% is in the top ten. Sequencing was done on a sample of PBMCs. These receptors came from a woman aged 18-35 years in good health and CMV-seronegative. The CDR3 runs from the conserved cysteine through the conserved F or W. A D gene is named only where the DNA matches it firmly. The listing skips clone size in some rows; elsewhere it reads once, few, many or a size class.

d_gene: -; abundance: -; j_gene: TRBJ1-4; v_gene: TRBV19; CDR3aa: CASSDGQGTNEKLFF; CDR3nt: TGTGCCAGTAGCGACGGCCAGGGAACTAATGAAAAACTGTTTTTT
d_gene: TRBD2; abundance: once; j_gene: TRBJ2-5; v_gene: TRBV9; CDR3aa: CASKSGLAGQETQYF; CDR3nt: TGTGCCAGCAAAAGCGGACTAGCGGGGCAAGAGACCCAGTACTTC
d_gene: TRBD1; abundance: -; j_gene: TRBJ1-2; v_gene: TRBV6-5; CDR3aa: CASRRRTGDYGYTF; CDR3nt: TGTGCCAGCAGACGACGGACAGGAGACTATGGCTACACCTTC
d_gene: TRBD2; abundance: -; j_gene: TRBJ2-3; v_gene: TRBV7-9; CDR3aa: CSGGSRTDTQYF; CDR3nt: TGTTCCGGCGGGAGCCGCACAGATACGCAGTATTTT
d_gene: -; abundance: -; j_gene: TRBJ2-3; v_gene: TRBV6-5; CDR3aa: CTSSYYARPTDTQYF; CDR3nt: TGTACCAGCAGTTATTATGCTAGACCCACAGATACGCAGTATTTT
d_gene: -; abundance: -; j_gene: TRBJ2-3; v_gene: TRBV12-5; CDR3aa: CASGSGDTQYF; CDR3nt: TGTGCTAGTGGTTCGGGAGATACGCAGTATTTT
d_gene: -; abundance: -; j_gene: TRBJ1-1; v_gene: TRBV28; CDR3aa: CASSLLGGAPTEAFF; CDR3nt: TGTGCCAGCAGTTTATTAGGAGGGGCGCCCACTGAAGCTTTCTTT
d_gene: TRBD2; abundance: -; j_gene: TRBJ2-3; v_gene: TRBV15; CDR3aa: CATSRDRGTSGRAADTQYF; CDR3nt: TGTGCCACCAGCAGAGATCGAGGGACTAGCGGGAGGGCCGCGGATACGCAGTATTTT
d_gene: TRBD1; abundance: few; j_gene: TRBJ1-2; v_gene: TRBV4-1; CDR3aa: CASSQGDRSNYGYTF; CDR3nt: TGCGCCAGCAGCCAAGGGGACAGATCTAACTATGGCTACACCTTC
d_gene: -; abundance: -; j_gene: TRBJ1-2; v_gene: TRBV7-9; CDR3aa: CASSLPDNYGYTF; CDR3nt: TGTGCCAGCAGCTTACCAGATAACTATGGCTACACCTTC
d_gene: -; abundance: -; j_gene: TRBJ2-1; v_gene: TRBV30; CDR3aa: CAWAPWGHNEQFF; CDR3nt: TGTGCCTGGGCCCCTTGGGGGCACAATGAGCAGTTCTTC
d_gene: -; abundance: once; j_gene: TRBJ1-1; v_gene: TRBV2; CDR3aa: CASAKTDLNTEAFF; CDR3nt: TGTGCCAGCGCCAAGACAGATTTGAACACTGAAGCTTTCTTT
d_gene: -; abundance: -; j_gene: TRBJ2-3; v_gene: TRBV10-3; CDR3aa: CAISTGSTDTQYF; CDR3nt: TGTGCCATCTCAACAGGGAGCACAGATACGCAGTATTTT
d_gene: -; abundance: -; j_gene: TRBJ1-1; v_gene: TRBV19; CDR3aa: CATNEVPGTEAFF; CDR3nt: TGTGCCACCAACGAAGTCCCGGGCACTGAAGCTTTCTTT
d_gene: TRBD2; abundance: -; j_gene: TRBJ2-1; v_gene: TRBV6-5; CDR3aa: CASSYVAGGYYNEQFF; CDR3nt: TGTGCCAGCAGTTACGTAGCGGGAGGATACTACAATGAGCAGTTCTTC
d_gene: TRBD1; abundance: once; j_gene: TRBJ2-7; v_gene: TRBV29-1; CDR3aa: CSVRDRGGNEQYF; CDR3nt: TGCAGCGTTCGGGACAGGGGAGGGAACGAGCAGTACTTC
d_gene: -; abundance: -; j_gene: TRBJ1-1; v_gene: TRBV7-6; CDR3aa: CASSLTVNTEAFF; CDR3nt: TGTGCCAGCAGTCTGACAGTTAACACTGAAGCTTTCTTT
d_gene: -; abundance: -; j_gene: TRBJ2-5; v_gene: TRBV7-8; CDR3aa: CASSLREPGVPRETQYF; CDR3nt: TGTGCCAGCAGCTTAAGGGAACCCGGGGTGCCCCGGGAGACCCAGTACTTC
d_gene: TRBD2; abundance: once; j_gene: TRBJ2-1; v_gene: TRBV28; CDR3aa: CASSLRGGIREGIGDEQFF; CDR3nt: TGTGCCAGCAGTTTAAGGGGTGGGATCCGGGAGGGGATTGGGGATGAGCAGTTCTTC
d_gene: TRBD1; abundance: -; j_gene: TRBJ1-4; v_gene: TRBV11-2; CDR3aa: CASRRTGGEKLFF; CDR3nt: TGTGCCAGCAGGAGGACAGGCGGCGAAAAACTGTTTTTT
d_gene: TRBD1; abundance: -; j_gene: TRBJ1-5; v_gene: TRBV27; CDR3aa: CASSLGQGSNQPQHF; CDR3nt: TGTGCCAGCAGTTTGGGACAGGGAAGCAATCAGCCCCAGCATTTT
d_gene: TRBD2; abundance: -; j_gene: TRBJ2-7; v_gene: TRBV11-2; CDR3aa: CASSFKSGRWAEQYF; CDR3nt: TGTGCCAGCAGCTTCAAGAGCGGGAGATGGGCCGAGCAGTACTTC
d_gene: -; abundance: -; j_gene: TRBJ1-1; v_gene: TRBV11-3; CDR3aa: CASSLGAGNTEAFF; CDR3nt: TGTGCCAGCAGCTTAGGGGCAGGGAACACTGAAGCTTTCTTT
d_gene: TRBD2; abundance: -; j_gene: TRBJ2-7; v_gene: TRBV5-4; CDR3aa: CASSLVPRTGLPPYEQYF; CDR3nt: TGTGCCAGCAGCTTGGTTCCAAGAACGGGACTACCACCCTACGAGCAGTACTTC
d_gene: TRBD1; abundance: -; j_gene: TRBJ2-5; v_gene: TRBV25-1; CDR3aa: CASSVTGAGETQYF; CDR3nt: TGTGCCAGCAGTGTTACAGGGGCAGGAGAGACCCAGTACTTC
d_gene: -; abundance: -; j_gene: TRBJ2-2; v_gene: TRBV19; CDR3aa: CASSVLSGELFF; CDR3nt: TGTGCCAGTAGTGTCCTATCAGGGGAGCTGTTTTTT
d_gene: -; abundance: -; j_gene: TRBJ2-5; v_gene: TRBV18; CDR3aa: CASSQRSQGFQETQYF; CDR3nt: TGTGCCAGCTCGCAAAGGTCCCAGGGATTCCAAGAGACCCAGTACTTC
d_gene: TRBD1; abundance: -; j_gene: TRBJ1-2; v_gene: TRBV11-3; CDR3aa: CASSPDRGNYGYTF; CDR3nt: TGTGCCAGCAGTCCGGACAGGGGTAACTATGGCTACACCTTC
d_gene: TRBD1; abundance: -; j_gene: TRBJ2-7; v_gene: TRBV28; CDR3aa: CASSFSRTGASYEQYF; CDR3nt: TGTGCCAGCAGTTTTTCCCGTACAGGGGCCTCCTACGAGCAGTACTTC
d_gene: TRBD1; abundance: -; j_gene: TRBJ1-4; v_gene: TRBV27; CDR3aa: CASSRDRDSNEKLFF; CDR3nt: TGTGCCAGCAGTCGAGACCGGGACAGTAATGAAAAACTGTTTTTT
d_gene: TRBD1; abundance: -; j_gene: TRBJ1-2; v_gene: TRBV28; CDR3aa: CASSSPDRGSFGYTF; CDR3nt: TGTGCCAGCAGTTCCCCGGACAGGGGAAGTTTTGGCTACACCTTC
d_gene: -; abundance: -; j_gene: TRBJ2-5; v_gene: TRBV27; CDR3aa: CASSWSTGNRVRETQYF; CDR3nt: TGTGCCAGCAGTTGGAGTACAGGGAATCGGGTTAGAGAGACCCAGTACTTC
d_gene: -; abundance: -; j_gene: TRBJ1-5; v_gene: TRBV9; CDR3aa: CASSEPGLNQPQHF; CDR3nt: TGTGCCAGCAGCGAACCCGGACTGAATCAGCCCCAGCATTTT
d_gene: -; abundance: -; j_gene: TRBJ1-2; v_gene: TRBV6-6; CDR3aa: CASSQGLPIYGYTF; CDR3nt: TGTGCCAGCAGCCAGGGACTTCCTATCTATGGCTACACCTTC
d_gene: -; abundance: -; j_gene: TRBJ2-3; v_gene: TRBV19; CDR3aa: CASKRAPAADTQYF; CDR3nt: TGTGCCAGCAAGAGGGCCCCGGCCGCAGATACGCAGTATTTT
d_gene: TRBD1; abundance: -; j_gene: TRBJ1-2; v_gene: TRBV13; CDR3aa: CASSLGEQGASGYTF; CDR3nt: TGTGCCAGCAGCTTAGGAGAACAGGGGGCGAGTGGCTACACCTTC
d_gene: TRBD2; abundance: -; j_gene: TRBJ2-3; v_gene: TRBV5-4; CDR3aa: CASQRTSGSADTQYF; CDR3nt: TGTGCCAGCCAGAGAACTAGCGGCAGTGCAGATACGCAGTATTTT
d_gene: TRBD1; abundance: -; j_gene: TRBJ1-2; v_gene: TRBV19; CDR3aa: CASRPPDRDLSGYGYTF; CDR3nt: TGTGCCAGTAGACCTCCGGACAGGGATCTCTCCGGCTATGGCTACACCTTC
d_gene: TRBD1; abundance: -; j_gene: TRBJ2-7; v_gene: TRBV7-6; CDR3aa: CASSLVTGGQGEQYF; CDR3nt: TGTGCCAGCAGCTTAGTTACGGGCGGACAGGGAGAGCAGTACTTC
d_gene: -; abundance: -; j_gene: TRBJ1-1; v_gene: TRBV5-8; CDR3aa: CASRGRAEAFF; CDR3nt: TGTGCCAGCAGGGGCAGGGCTGAAGCTTTCTTT
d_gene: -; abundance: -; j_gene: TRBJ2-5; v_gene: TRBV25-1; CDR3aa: CASSSRYQETQYF; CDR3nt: TGTGCCAGCAGTTCCAGGTACCAAGAGACCCAGTACTTC
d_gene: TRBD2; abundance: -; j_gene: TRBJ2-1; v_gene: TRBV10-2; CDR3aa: CASSPLAGYANEQFF; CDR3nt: TGCGCCAGCAGCCCTCTAGCGGGATACGCCAATGAGCAGTTCTTC
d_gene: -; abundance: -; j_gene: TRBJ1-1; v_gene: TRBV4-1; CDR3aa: CASSQDTGITEAFF; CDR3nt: TGCGCCAGCAGCCAGGATACAGGGATCACTGAAGCTTTCTTT
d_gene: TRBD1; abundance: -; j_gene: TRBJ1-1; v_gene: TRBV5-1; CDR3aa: CASSLDPGQGILNTEAFF; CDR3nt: TGCGCCAGCAGCTTGGATCCCGGACAGGGGATTTTGAACACTGAAGCTTTCTTT